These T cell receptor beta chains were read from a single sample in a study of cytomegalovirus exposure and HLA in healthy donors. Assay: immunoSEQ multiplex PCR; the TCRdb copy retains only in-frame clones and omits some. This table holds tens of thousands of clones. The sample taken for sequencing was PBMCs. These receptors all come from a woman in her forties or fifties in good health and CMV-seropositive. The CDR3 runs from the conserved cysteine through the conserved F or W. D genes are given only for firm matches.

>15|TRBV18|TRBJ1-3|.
TGTGCCAGCTCACCTGCCCCAGGGGATGGAAACACCATATATTTT
CASSPAPGDGNTIYF
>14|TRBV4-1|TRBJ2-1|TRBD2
TGCGCCAGCAGCCAAGACTTGGGGAGGGATGAGCAGTTCTTC
CASSQDLGRDEQFF
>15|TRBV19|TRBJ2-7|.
TGTGCCAGTAGGAGAGATACAGGGTTAAGCTACGAGCAGTACTTC
CASRRDTGLSYEQYF
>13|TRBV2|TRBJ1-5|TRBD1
TGTGCCAGCAGTAGGGACAGAAATCAGCCCCAGCATTTT
CASSRDRNQPQHF
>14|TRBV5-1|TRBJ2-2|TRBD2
TGCGCCAGCAAACTAGCGGCGAACACCGGGGAGCTGTTTTTT
CASKLAANTGELFF
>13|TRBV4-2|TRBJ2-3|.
TGTGCCAGCAGCCCGGGAAGAGCAGATACGCAGTATTTT
CASSPGRADTQYF
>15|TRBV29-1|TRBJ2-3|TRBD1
TGCAGCGTTGCCCCCCCGGGACAGGGGCCAGATACGCAGTATTTT
CSVAPPGQGPDTQYF
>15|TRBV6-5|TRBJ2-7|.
TGTGCCAGCAGTTACTCTTTAACGGGGGAGGACGAGCAGTACTTC
CASSYSLTGEDEQYF
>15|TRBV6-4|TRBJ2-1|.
TGTGCCAGCAGTGCAGCGGGCGGCTCCTACAATGAGCAGTTCTTC
CASSAAGGSYNEQFF
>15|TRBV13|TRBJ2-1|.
TGTGCCAGCAGCTTAATATGGCAGACCTACAATGAGCAGTTCTTC
CASSLIWQTYNEQFF
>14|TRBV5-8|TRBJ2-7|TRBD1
TGTGCCAGCAGCTCGGGACAGTCCCGACACGAGCAGTACTTC
CASSSGQSRHEQYF
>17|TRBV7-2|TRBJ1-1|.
TGTGCCAGCAGCTTACTCGGTTCGGGGGGGGTGAACACTGAAGCTTTCTTT
CASSLLGSGGVNTEAFF
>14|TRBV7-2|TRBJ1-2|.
TGTGCCAGCAGCTCCCAGGGCGCTAACTATGGCTACACCTTC
CASSSQGANYGYTF
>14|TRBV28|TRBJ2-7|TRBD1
TGTGCCAGCAGGGACAGGGGGGAAGTCTACGAGCAGTACTTC
CASRDRGEVYEQYF
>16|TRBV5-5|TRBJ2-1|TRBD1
TGTGCCAGCAGCTTGAGCTGGGACAGGGGGAGGGATGAGCAGTTCTTC
CASSLSWDRGRDEQFF
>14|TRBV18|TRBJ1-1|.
TGTGCCAGCTCACCATCACTATTGAACACTGAAGCTTTCTTT
CASSPSLLNTEAFF
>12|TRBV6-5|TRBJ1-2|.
TGTGCCAGCAGCCACGGTCACTATGGCTACACCTTC
CASSHGHYGYTF
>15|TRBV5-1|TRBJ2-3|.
TGCGCCAGCAGCTTGAGCAGGGGCAGTTCAGATACGCAGTATTTT
CASSLSRGSSDTQYF
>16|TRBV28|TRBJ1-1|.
TGTGCCAGCAGTTCTCCCCCACATTTCCCGAACACTGAAGCTTTCTTT
CASSSPPHFPNTEAFF
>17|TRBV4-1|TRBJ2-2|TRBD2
TGCGCCAGCAGCCCAGAACTAGCGGGGGCGGTCACCGGGGAGCTGTTTTTT
CASSPELAGAVTGELFF
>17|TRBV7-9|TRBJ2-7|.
TGTGCCAGCAGCCCAAGCCTATTTAGCGGTAACTCCTACGAGCAGTACTTC
CASSPSLFSGNSYEQYF
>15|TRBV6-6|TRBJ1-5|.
TGTGCCAGCAGTTACACCCGGGGAGGGAGTCAGCCCCAGCATTTT
CASSYTRGGSQPQHF
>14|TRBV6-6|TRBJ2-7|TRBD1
TGTGCCAGCAGATTTGGACAGGCTTCCTACGAGCAGTACTTC
CASRFGQASYEQYF
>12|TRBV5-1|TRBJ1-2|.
TGCGCCAGCAGCTTGGAACTCGAAGGCTACACCTTC
CASSLELEGYTF
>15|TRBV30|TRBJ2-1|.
TGTGCCTCTACTAGGCCGCCGAGCTCCTACAATGAGCAGTTCTTC
CASTRPPSSYNEQFF
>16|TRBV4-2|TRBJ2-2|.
TGTGCCAGCAGCCCCCACGGGGACTGGAACACCGGGGAGCTGTTTTTT
CASSPHGDWNTGELFF
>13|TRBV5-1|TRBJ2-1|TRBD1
TGCGCCAGCATTGGGACAGTATCCAATGAGCAGTTCTTC
CASIGTVSNEQFF
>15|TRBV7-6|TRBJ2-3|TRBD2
TGTGCCAGCAGCCCCGGGAGGGGGTGGTCAGATACGCAGTATTTT
CASSPGRGWSDTQYF